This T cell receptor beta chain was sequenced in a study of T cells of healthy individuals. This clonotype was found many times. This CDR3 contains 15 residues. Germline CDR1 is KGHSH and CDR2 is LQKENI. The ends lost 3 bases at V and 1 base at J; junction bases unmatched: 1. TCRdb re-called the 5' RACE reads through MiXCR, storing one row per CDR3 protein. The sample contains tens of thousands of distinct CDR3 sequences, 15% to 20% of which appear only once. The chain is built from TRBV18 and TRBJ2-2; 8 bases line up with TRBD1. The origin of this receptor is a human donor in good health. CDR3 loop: CASSPGQGNTGELFF. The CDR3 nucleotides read TGTGCCAGCTCACCCGGACAGGGGAACACCGGGGAGCTGTTTTTT.